This entry lists 17 T cell receptor beta chains sequenced from one sample in a study of technical replicates of blood from a few donors. The method was immunoSEQ multiplex PCR; TCRdb's version includes in-frame clones alone and lacks a portion of them. Here the sample spans about 89,000 clones, around 95% being singletons. Sequenced material: T cells isolated from PBMCs. These receptors came from a human donor in good health.

The J gene is TRBJ2-7, the V gene TRBV14; the D gene is possibly TRBD1 (7 bases). Germline CDR1 SGHDN, CDR2 FVKESK. The CDR3 runs 15 residues. Trimming removed 0 bases at V and 4 bases at J, with 13 bases between. The CDR3 nucleotides read TGTGCCAGCAGCCAAGAATCAGGGGGGTGGTACGAGCAGTACTTC. It yields the protein CASSQESGGWYEQYF.

The rearrangement joins TRBV6-1 to TRBJ1-1; no clear D gene. Germline CDR1 reads MNHNS; CDR2 reads SASEGT. The CDR3 extends over 17 amino acids. With 2 bases removed from V and 3 bases from J, the gap between germline ends came to 19 bases. CDR3 sequence: CASSEFAGWSGDTEAFF. CDR3 in DNA: TGTGCCAGCAGTGAATTTGCAGGATGGAGCGGGGACACTGAAGCTTTCTTT.

The V gene is TRBV14, the J gene TRBJ2-7, with TRBD2 identical over 12 bases. V was pared by 3 bases and J by 3 bases, with 18 bases of the junction left unmatched. The germline V gene has CDR1 SGHDN and CDR2 FVKESK. The CDR3 has 20 amino acids. The CDR3 coding sequence is TGTGCCAGCAGCCACCGCCACCTTACGACTAGCGGGAGAGCCTACTACGAGCAGTACTTC. As protein: CASSHRHLTTSGRAYYEQYF.

V and J are TRBV5-1 and TRBJ2-1, with 11 bases that match TRBD1. V trimming: 4 bases; J trimming: 4 bases; junction bases outside the gene matches: 4. The CDR3 length is 15 residues. Germline V gene lookup returns CDR1 SGHRS and CDR2 YFSETQ. The CDR3 DNA reads as TGCGCCAGCAGCGCCCGGGACAGGGGGTACAATGAGCAGTTCTTC. Protein product: CASSARDRGYNEQFF.

V gene TRBV27 combines with J gene TRBJ1-4; a weak D match, TRBD1 (5 bases). The CDR3 runs to 13 residues. Germline-derived CDR1 and CDR2 are MNHEY and SMNVEV (reference sequence). V lost 2 bases to trimming and J lost 6 bases, with 7 bases between them. Here the CDR3 reads CASSLTRDEKLFF. The CDR3 DNA reads TGTGCCAGCAGTTTAACCAGGGATGAAAAACTGTTTTTT.

The rearrangement joins TRBV7-2 to TRBJ1-6; 8 positions agree with TRBD1. Germline V gene sequence: CDR1 SGHTA, CDR2 FQGNSA. This CDR3 comprises 15 residues. J was trimmed by 7 bases and V by 0 bases; bases with no gene match: 2. CDR3 in amino acids: CASSLADRVNSPLHF. The DNA for the CDR3 is TGTGCCAGCAGCTTAGCGGACAGGGTAAATTCACCCCTCCACTTT.

The CDR3 coding sequence is TGTGCCAGCAGTGGGTCGGGACAGGGGTCACGCGAGCAGTACTTC. Protein: CASSGSGQGSREQYF. The chain employs TRBV28 and TRBJ2-7; 10 nucleotides line up with TRBD1. J was trimmed by 6 bases and V by 5 bases; bases with no gene match: 10. Per germline, CDR1 MDHEN and CDR2 SYDVKM. The CDR3 is 15 amino acids.

The V call is TRBV6-5, the J call TRBJ1-6; tentative D call: TRBD1 (5 bases). Between the trimmed V and J ends, which lost 8 bases and 6 bases, there was a span of 14 bases. The CDR3 consists of 14 residues. Germline V lookup: CDR1 MNHEY, CDR2 SVGAGI. The CDR3 is CASGTTATNSPLHF. In DNA form, the CDR3 reads TGTGCCAGCGGTACGACAGCCACTAATTCACCCCTCCACTTT.

This rearrangement joins TRBV11-2 to TRBJ2-1, with TRBD2 matching over 7 bases. The V gene's germline CDR1 is SGHAT and CDR2 FQNNGV. The junction had 11 bases not matched to a gene; V was cut back by 2 bases and J by 7 bases. The CDR3 runs to 16 residues. The CDR3: CASSLRHAGVKNEQFF. CDR3 in DNA: TGTGCCAGCAGCTTACGGCACGCGGGGGTAAAGAATGAGCAGTTCTTC.

The rearrangement joins TRBV5-4 to TRBJ2-1, with 7 positions matching TRBD1. Germline assignment: CDR1 SGHNT and CDR2 YYREEE (reference sequence). The CDR3 length is 15 residues. The V gene end was trimmed by 4 bases and the J gene end by 4 bases; junction bases not matched to a gene: 8. DNA of the CDR3: TGTGCCAGCAGCCCGAGGCCGGGACAGTACAATGAGCAGTTCTTC. Protein sequence: CASSPRPGQYNEQFF. The full variable domain, with the rest looked up from reference TRBV5-4 and TRBJ2-1, is ETGVTQSPTHLIKTRGQQVTLRCSSQSGHNTVSWYQQALGQGPQFIFQYYREEENGRGNFPPRFSGLQFPNYSSELNVNALELDDSALYLCASSPRPGQYNEQFFGPGTRLTVL.

The rearrangement joins TRBV11-3 to TRBJ2-1; 11 bases map to TRBD1. Germline CDR1 reads SGHNT; CDR2 reads YENEEA. This CDR3 has 17 amino acids. The V segment lost 3 bases and the J segment 6 bases; nucleotides outside the gene matches: 10. The CDR3 DNA sequence: TGTGCCAGCAGCTTGGCTACCGGGACAGGGGGTTCCAATGAGCAGTTCTTC. It encodes CASSLATGTGGSNEQFF.

On this clone: The identical CDR3 is also encoded by other nucleotide sequences in the sample. In nucleotides, the CDR3 is TGTGCCAGCAGCGTAGGTCCGGGGTCGGATGGCTACACCTTC. Translation gives CASSVGPGSDGYTF. The chain uses TRBV9 and TRBJ1-2, with D uncertain. Germline V CDR1 and CDR2: SGDLS, YYNGEE. Trimming removed 0 bases from V and 6 bases from J, with 12 bases in between. CDR3 size: 14 residues.

The chain joins TRBV7-9 to TRBJ1-1; 7 nucleotides match TRBD1. The length of the CDR3 is 13 residues. V was pared by 4 bases and J by 6 bases, with 5 bases of the junction left unmatched. CDR1 and CDR2 from the germline V gene are SEHNR and FQNEAQ (reference sequence). As DNA, the CDR3 is TGTGCCAGCAGCTCAGGACAGGTTTCTGAAGCTTTCTTT. Its translation: CASSSGQVSEAFF.

The chain has TRBV29-1 and TRBJ1-1, with a possible D match to TRBD1 (5 bases). The length of the CDR3 is 13 residues. Germline CDR1 and CDR2: SQVTM and ANQGSEA. Trimming cost V 6 bases and J 1 base, with 12 bases left between them. CDR3 bases: TGCAGCGTCGTGGACATTTGGAACACTGAAGCTTTCTTT. Encoded protein: CSVVDIWNTEAFF.

The chain links TRBV7-6 to TRBJ2-3; 9 bases align to TRBD1. Germline trimming cut 1 base from V and 1 base from J; bases unmatched to any gene: 6. Looked up from germline, CDR1 is SGHVS and CDR2 is FNYEAQ. CDR3 length equals 17 residues. As DNA, the CDR3 is TGTGCCAGCAGCTTAGTTTCATGGGACAGGGGCACAGATACGCAGTATTTT. Its translation is CASSLVSWDRGTDTQYF.

The count of this clone is one. The rearrangement uses TRBV5-1 and TRBJ1-2; 9 bases are shared with TRBD1. The J segment lost 2 bases and the V segment lost 4 bases, leaving 6 bases of the junction unmatched. This CDR3 is 15 amino acids long. Germline CDR1 is SGHRS and CDR2 is YFSETQ. CDR3 protein: CASSGTGTGNYGYTF. CDR3 in DNA: TGCGCCAGCAGCGGAACCGGGACAGGGAACTATGGCTACACCTTC.

V is TRBV7-3 and J is TRBJ2-2; 9 bases are a match to TRBD2. CDR3 size: 20 residues. V gave up 1 base and J gave up 0 bases; unmatched junction bases: 12. Germline CDR1 and CDR2: SGHTA and FQGTGA. The CDR3 DNA reads as TGTGCCAGCAGCTTAAAGTCTCGGGCTAGCGGGGCTACGAACACCGGGGAGCTGTTTTTT. The encoded protein is CASSLKSRASGATNTGELFF.